This TCR beta chain was identified in a study of shared clonotypes between healthy human individuals (dated by TCRdb to 2020 to 2021). In the study overall: Three men and two women, aged 18 to 49 years, made up the cohort. For each donor, three plates each were used for CD4 naive and CD4 memory, two plates were used for CD8 naive, and one plate was used for CD8 memory. Blood TCR repertoires of five healthy adults were deeply sequenced to estimate repertoire size and the extent of clonotype sharing between individuals. Different laboratories and diverse techniques were used to prepare libraries and sequence TCR repertoires, to increase sequencing depth and limit assay-specific biases. Each donor's leukapheresis produced roughly between roughly 0.94 and 9.5 billion PBMCs. Results and caveats for the whole study, not just this receptor: Because the study included a small number of donors, the genetic and exposure-history diversity represented was limited. Naive subsets generally had larger estimated clonotype richness than memory subsets did. Higher generation probabilities were observed for clonotypes shared by all four sorted-subset donors than for non-shared clonotypes. Based on pairwise subsampling, the degree of clonotype sharing among donors was expected to be affected by sequencing depth. Incomplete sequencing was indicated by rarefaction of sorted-subset datasets, despite the large sequencing depth. Sharing across a few donors was observed for approximately 5% of naive CD4, under 4% of naive CD8, over 2% of memory CD4, and roughly 0.4% of memory CD8 clonotypes. Sampling was restricted to blood, and TCR repertoires in tissues likely differ from the TCR repertoires found in blood.

Using the deep immunoSEQ assay, TCR CDR3 regions were amplified from genomic DNA by multiplex PCR. Extracted genomic DNA from each cell subset was distributed evenly across all wells of several immunoSEQ 96-well plates, and each plate was treated as a replicate. Each replicate PCR for sorted subsets received about 200 ng genomic DNA, equal to tens of thousands of T cell genomes. Purified libraries were quantified with a Qubit 3.0 fluorometer, sized on a Bioanalyzer 2100, and re-quantified with the KAPA Library Quantification kit. Every immunoSEQ 96-well plate was sequenced on a separate single-read 150-cycle Illumina NextSeq 550 flow cell. The paper's processing steps were these. The immunoSEQ output contained only junctional sequences without quality scores, so filtering could not match that applied to full-length reads. Sequences were annotated with PyIR, a Python wrapper for IgBLAST v1.9, using IMGT germline references to assign V/J genes and CDR3. Reads were removed for weak V/J assignments (E-value above 1e-6), missing CDR3, stop codons, out-of-frame junctions, or ambiguous translated residues. V3J clonotypes were defined as sequences sharing the same inferred V gene, J gene, and CDR3 amino acid sequence. The percentage overlap between two repertoires was calculated by dividing the number of shared unique clonotypes by the size of the smaller repertoire. Repertoire richness was assessed with RTK rarefaction, the Chao1 estimator, and Recon v2.1 estimates of unobserved clonotypes. OLGA was used to compute generation probabilities for all TCRbeta clonotypes that the gDNA method yielded from a handful of donors. Drawn from immuneACCESS, this table holds only the in-frame rearrangements with V and J called that TCRdb kept. Clones are partly lost; checked studies trace under half to an unresolved V gene and leave the rest unexplained. The V and J calls and clone size are taken from that table; D and trimming were inferred from the DNA. The sample table holds more than 2,000,000 clones, of which 93% were seen once. Around 0.4% of the sample is in the top ten clones.

Healthy HIV-negative adults with no recently reported acute infections or vaccinations were included as donors. Every donor was a Caucasian adult residing in Nashville, Tennessee, USA. CD4+ T cells were enriched by magnetic negative selection, after which naive cells were positively selected on CD45RA and the negative fraction was taken as the memory subset. Blood was obtained by leukapheresis, after which PBMCs were separated by Ficoll-Histopaque density gradient centrifugation and cryopreserved in liquid nitrogen vapor phase. Purity and quantity of every magnetically sorted T cell population were checked by analytical flow cytometry. Each sorted fraction had its genomic DNA isolated and then quantified by UV absorbance on a Nanodrop 2000c. V was cut back by 1 base and J by 0 bases, leaving a gap of 9 bases between them. CDR1 MNHEY and CDR2 SMNVEV are derived from the germline V gene (reference sequence). The CDR3 holds 16 amino acids from the cysteine to the phenylalanine. Solely the CDR3 DNA is kept, with 48 bases framed from the first base.

To note about this clone: Its antigen has not been determined. The sample holds no much larger clone one base away, and base qualities are not on file.

The TCR sequence derives from a man aged 18 to 35 in good health. Some clones in this sample may be carry-over from other donors' samples. The chain is made from TRBV27 and TRBJ2-2, with no reliable assignment of the D segment. The sequenced sample consisted of naive CD4+ T cells from PBMCs. The cell subset or site label here, explained by the study, means: CD45RA+ positively selected. The CDR3 is CASSLLISANTGELFF. The DNA is TGTGCCAGCAGTTTATTGATCAGCGCGAACACCGGGGAGCTGTTTTTT.